Listed below are T cell receptor beta chains from one sample, sequenced in a study of blood T cell repertoires in COVID-19. Some clones are missing from TCRdb's copy, which holds only in-frame ones; the method was immunoSEQ multiplex PCR. This table holds 230,000 or so clones, about 88% found once. Sequences were obtained from PBMCs or T cells enriched from blood (not recorded which). Receptors originate from a woman in her 50s who had been exposed to COVID-19. Both conserved end residues are part of each CDR3. The order of the fields is clone size, V gene, D gene, J gene, CDR3 DNA, CDR3 protein. D genes are given only for firm matches. Expanded clones get a size class; other rows say once, few or many, or leave the size out.

>few|TRBV2|-|TRBJ1-2
TGTGCCAGCAGTCCACAGGGCCCCAGGGGCTACACCTTC
CASSPQGPRGYTF
>once|TRBV19|-|TRBJ2-1
TGTGCCAGTACCCCTCCCCGGGGGACAGCGCATGAGCAGTTCTTC
CASTPPRGTAHEQFF
>once|TRBV4-2|TRBD2|TRBJ2-5
TGTGCCAGCAGCCAAGACTGGGGAGGGGCCACAGAGACCCAGTACTTC
CASSQDWGGATETQYF
>-|TRBV7-8|-|TRBJ2-3
TGTGCCAGCAGCCTTGAGCGGGGAAGGGGGGATACGCAGTATTTT
CASSLERGRGDTQYF
>-|TRBV7-8|-|TRBJ1-1
TGTGCCAGCAGCTTAGGGGGCCGGAACACTGAAGCTTTCTTT
CASSLGGRNTEAFF
>once|TRBV3-1/TRBV3-2|-|TRBJ1-2
TGTGCCAGCAGCTCCCTGCGGTTGAGCTACACCTTC
CASSSLRLSYTF
>-|TRBV9|-|TRBJ1-5
TGTGCCAGCAGCGTATCTGACAGTAGCAATCAGCCCCAGCATTTT
CASSVSDSSNQPQHF
>-|TRBV7-2|TRBD2|TRBJ2-3
TGTGCCAGCAGCTTACTAGCGGGGTCAGATACGCAGTATTTT
CASSLLAGSDTQYF
>-|TRBV18|-|TRBJ2-2
TGTGCCAGCTCGACGGTAGGGGGATCCGGGGAGCTGTTTTTT
CASSTVGGSGELFF
>-|TRBV9|-|TRBJ1-1
TGTGCCAGCAGCGTAGATGCGGGGAGGACTGAAGCTTTCTTT
CASSVDAGRTEAFF
>-|TRBV6-1|-|TRBJ1-2
TGTGCCAGCAGTGAGGCGGATAACTATGGCTACACCTTC
CASSEADNYGYTF
>-|TRBV28|TRBD1|TRBJ1-2
TGTGCCAGCAGTCCCGGACAGGGGAAGAAAGTAGATGGCTACACCTTC
CASSPGQGKKVDGYTF
>-|TRBV7-2|TRBD1|TRBJ2-1
TGTGCCAGCAGCCCGTGGACAGGACTCTCTGAGCAGTTCTTC
CASSPWTGLSEQFF
>-|TRBV5-6|TRBD1|TRBJ1-1
TGTGCCAGCAGCAGAGGACAGGGGGCCTTAAATGAAGCTTTCTTT
CASSRGQGALNEAFF
>-|TRBV5-4|-|TRBJ2-3
TGTGCCAGCGGATCCGTCGCCCGGCGGGGCAGCACAGATACGCAGTATTTT
CASGSVARRGSTDTQYF
>once|TRBV28|-|TRBJ1-3
TGTGCCAGCAGTTCCCTGGACAGTTCTTACGGAAACACCATATATTTT
CASSSLDSSYGNTIYF
>-|TRBV27|TRBD1|TRBJ2-1
TGTGCCAGCACTAAGGGACAGGGGTGGGGTAATGAGCAGTTCTTC
CASTKGQGWGNEQFF
>-|TRBV19|-|TRBJ1-2
TGTGCCAGTAGTATGGCAGGGGCGATAGGGGGCTACACCTTC
CASSMAGAIGGYTF
>-|TRBV27|-|TRBJ1-2
TGTGCCAGCAAGGGAAAAGGGGATAACTATGGCTACACCTTC
CASKGKGDNYGYTF
>-|TRBV11-2|-|TRBJ2-5
TGTGCCAGCAGCTTAGATCCCGGGGGAAGGGAGACCCAGTACTTC
CASSLDPGGRETQYF
>-|TRBV6-5|-|TRBJ1-2
TGTGCCAGCAGACTCCGGGGGGCTTATGGCTACACCTTC
CASRLRGAYGYTF
>-|TRBV30|-|TRBJ2-7
TGTGCCTGGAGTATCAGCTACGAGCAGTACTTC
CAWSISYEQYF
>-|TRBV19|-|TRBJ1-2
TGTGCCAGTGCACCCCTCCGATCGGATGGCTACACCTTC
CASAPLRSDGYTF
>-|TRBV24-1|TRBD1|TRBJ2-5
TGTGCCACCAGCCCGACAGGGCCCCAAGAGACCCAGTACTTC
CATSPTGPQETQYF
>-|TRBV7-2|TRBD1|TRBJ1-5
TGTGCCAGCAGCTTTTGGGGACAGCCAAATCAGCCCCAGCATTTT
CASSFWGQPNQPQHF
>-|TRBV4-2|TRBD1|TRBJ2-3
TGTGCCAGCAGCCCTCGGGATGGGGACAGGGGGGATACGCAGTATTTT
CASSPRDGDRGDTQYF
>-|TRBV10-1|-|TRBJ2-4
TGCGCCAGCAGTGAGCCAGTGTCATTTCAGTACTTC
CASSEPVSFQYF
>-|TRBV19|TRBD1|TRBJ1-4
TGTGCCAGTAGTGACAGGGGGAATGAAAAACTGTTTTTT
CASSDRGNEKLFF
>-|TRBV7-8|-|TRBJ2-1
TGTGCCAGCAGCTTAGGTCGTAATCTGCGGGGGCCCACCTACAATGAGCAGTTCTTC
CASSLGRNLRGPTYNEQFF
>-|TRBV13|-|TRBJ1-1
TGTGCCAGCAGCTTTTTGGACACAACAAACACTGAAGCTTTCTTT
CASSFLDTTNTEAFF
>-|TRBV27|-|TRBJ1-2
TGTGCCAGCAGTTTCGCAGGGTGGGCACTATATGGCTACACCTTC
CASSFAGWALYGYTF
>-|TRBV7-2|TRBD1|TRBJ2-1
TGTGCCAGCAGCTCTCCGGGACAGGAATTGGTGAATGAGCAGTTCTTC
CASSSPGQELVNEQFF
>-|TRBV11-2|-|TRBJ1-2
TGTGCCAGCAGCCGCGCAATCGGAGGTGGCTACACCTTC
CASSRAIGGGYTF
>-|TRBV18|-|TRBJ2-3
TGTGCCAGCTCACCCTTCACAGATACGCAGTATTTT
CASSPFTDTQYF
>-|TRBV12-3/TRBV12-4|-|TRBJ1-1
TGTGCCAGCATCCGAGCGGGGGGCACTGAAGCTTTCTTT
CASIRAGGTEAFF
>-|TRBV4-3|-|TRBJ1-6
TGCGCCAGCAGCCAAGATCAGGGGAGTAATTCACCCCTCCACTTT
CASSQDQGSNSPLHF
>-|TRBV19|-|TRBJ1-2
TGTGCCAGCGAATCCGAAGTGGACAGAAGCTACACCTTC
CASESEVDRSYTF
>-|TRBV7-2|TRBD1|TRBJ2-3
TGTGCCAGCAGCTTGGGACAGTGGGGAACAGATACGCAGTATTTT
CASSLGQWGTDTQYF
>-|TRBV6-5|-|TRBJ2-7
TGTGCCAGCACCCCCGGGGAGCCCGCCTCCGAGCAGTACTTC
CASTPGEPASEQYF
>-|TRBV7-2|-|TRBJ2-7
TGTGCCAGCAGCTTAGGTGGGGCCTCCTACGAGCAGTACTTC
CASSLGGASYEQYF
>-|TRBV27|-|TRBJ1-3
TGTGCCAGCAGTCTCACGGGGGTGGGAACGAACACCATATATTTT
CASSLTGVGTNTIYF
>-|TRBV11-2|TRBD2|TRBJ2-7
TGTGCCAGCAGTTCTAGCGGGGGACCGTCCTACGAGCAGTACTTC
CASSSSGGPSYEQYF